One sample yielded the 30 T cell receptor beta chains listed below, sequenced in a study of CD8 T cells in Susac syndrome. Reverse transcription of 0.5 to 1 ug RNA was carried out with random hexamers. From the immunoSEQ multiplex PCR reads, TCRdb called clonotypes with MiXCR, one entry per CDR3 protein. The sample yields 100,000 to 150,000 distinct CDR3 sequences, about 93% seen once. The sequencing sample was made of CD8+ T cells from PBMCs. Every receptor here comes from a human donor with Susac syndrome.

The CDR3 sequence is CASSVGGSGRDEQFF. The DNA for the CDR3 is TGTGCCAGCAGCGTAGGGGGCAGCGGGAGAGATGAGCAGTTCTTC. The rearrangement links TRBV9 to TRBJ2-1; 8 bases map to TRBD2. The CDR3 consists of 15 residues. Trimming removed 0 bases from V and 8 bases from J; junction bases left unmatched: 7. Germline values: CDR1 SGDLS, CDR2 YYNGEE. The whole variable domain, remainder taken from reference TRBV9 and TRBJ2-1, is DSGVTQTPKHLITATGQRVTLRCSPRSGDLSVYWYQQSLDQGLQFLIQYYNGEERAKGNILERFSAQQFPDLHSELNLSSLELGDSALYFCASSVGGSGRDEQFFGPGTRLTVL.

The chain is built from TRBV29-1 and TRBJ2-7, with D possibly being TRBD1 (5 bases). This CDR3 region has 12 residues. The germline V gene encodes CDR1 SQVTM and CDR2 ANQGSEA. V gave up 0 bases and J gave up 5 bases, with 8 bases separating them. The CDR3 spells CSVEEAGHEQYF. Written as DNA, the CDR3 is TGCAGCGTTGAAGAGGCAGGGCACGAGCAGTACTTC.

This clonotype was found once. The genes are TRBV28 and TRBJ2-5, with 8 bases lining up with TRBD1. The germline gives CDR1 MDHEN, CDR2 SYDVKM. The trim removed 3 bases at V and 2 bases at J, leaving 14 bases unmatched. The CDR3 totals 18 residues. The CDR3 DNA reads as TGTGCCAGCAGTTTCCCCCCGCCTCCGACAGGGGAACAAGAGACCCAGTACTTC. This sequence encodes CASSFPPPPTGEQETQYF.

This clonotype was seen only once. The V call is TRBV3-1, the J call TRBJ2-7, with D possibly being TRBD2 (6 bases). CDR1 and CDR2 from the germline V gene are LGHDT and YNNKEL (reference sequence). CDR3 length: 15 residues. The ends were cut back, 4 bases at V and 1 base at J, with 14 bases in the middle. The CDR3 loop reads CASSPRNGGSYEQYF. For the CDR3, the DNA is TGTGCCAGCAGCCCCCGAAACGGGGGTTCCTACGAGCAGTACTTC.

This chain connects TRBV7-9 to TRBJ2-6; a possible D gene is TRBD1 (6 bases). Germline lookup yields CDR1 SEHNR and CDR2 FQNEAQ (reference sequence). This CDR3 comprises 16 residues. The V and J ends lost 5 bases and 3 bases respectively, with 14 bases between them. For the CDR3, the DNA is TGTGCCAGCAGCACTGAAACAGGGCGTGGGGCCAACGTCCTGACTTTC. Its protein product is CASSTETGRGANVLTF.

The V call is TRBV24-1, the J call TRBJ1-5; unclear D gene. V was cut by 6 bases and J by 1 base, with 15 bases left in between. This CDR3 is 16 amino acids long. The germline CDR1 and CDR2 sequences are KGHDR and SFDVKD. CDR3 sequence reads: CATSSGPLGSNQPQHF. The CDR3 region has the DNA TGTGCCACCAGTTCAGGACCCCTCGGGAGCAATCAGCCCCAGCATTTT.

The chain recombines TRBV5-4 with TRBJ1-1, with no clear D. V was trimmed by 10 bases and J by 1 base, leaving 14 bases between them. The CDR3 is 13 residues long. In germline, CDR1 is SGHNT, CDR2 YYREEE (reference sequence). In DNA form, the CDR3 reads TGTGCCGTCCGGGATTTTGGGAACACTGAAGCTTTCTTT. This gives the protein CAVRDFGNTEAFF.

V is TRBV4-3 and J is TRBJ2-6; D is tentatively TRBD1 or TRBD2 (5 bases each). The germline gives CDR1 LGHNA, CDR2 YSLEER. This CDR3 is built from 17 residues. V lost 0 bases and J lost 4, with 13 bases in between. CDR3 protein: CASSQELGVAGANVLTF. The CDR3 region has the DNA TGCGCCAGCAGCCAAGAACTAGGGGTCGCGGGGGCCAACGTCCTGACTTTC.

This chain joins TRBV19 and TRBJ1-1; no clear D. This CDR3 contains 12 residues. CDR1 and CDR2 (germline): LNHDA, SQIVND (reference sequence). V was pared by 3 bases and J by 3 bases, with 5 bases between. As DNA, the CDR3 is TGTGCCAGTAGTATTGCCTACACTGAAGCTTTCTTT. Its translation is CASSIAYTEAFF. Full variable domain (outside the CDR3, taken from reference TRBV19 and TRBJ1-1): DGGITQSPKYLFRKEGQNVTLSCEQNLNHDAMYWYRQDPGQGLRLIYYSQIVNDFQKGDIAEGYSVSREKKESFPLTVTSAQKNPTAFYLCASSIAYTEAFFGQGTRLTVV.

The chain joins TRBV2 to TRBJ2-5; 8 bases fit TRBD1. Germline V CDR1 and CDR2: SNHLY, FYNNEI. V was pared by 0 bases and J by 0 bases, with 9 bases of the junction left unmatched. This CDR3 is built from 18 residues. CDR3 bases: TGTGCCAGCAGTGAAGCCGGACAGGGAAAAGGGTACCAAGAGACCCAGTACTTC. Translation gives CASSEAGQGKGYQETQYF.

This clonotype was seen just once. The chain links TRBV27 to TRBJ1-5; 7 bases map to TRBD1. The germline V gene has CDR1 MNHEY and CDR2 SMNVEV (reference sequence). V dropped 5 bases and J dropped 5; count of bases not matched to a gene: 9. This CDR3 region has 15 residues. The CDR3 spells CASSRDSYSDQPQHF. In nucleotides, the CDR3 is TGTGCCAGCAGTCGGGACAGTTACTCCGATCAGCCCCAGCATTTT.

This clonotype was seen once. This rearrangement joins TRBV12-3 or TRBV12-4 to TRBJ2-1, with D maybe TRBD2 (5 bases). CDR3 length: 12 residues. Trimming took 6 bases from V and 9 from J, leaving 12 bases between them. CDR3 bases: TGTGCCAGCAGCCCCACTAGTGGTGAGCAGTTCTTC. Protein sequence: CASSPTSGEQFF.

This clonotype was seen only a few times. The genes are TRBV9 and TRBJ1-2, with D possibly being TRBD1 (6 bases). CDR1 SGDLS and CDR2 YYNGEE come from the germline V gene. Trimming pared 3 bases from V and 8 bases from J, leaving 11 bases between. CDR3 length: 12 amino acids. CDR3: CASSGGQEGYTF. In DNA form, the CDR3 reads TGTGCCAGCAGCGGGGGGCAGGAGGGCTACACCTTC.

The CDR3 here is CSVENGVTDTQYF. The CDR3 coding sequence is TGCAGCGTTGAGAATGGGGTCACAGATACGCAGTATTTT. The chain joins TRBV29-1 to TRBJ2-3, with D hard to call. The V and J ends lost 3 bases and 2 bases respectively, with 9 bases between them. Looked up from germline, CDR1 is SQVTM and CDR2 is ANQGSEA. This CDR3 has 13 amino acids.

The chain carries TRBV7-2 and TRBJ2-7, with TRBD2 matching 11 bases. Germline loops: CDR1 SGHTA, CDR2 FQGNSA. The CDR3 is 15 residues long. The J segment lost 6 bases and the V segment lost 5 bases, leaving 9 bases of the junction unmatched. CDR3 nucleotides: TGTGCCAGCAGCACTAGCGGGAGTATAAGCAGCGAGCAGTACTTC. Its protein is CASSTSGSISSEQYF.

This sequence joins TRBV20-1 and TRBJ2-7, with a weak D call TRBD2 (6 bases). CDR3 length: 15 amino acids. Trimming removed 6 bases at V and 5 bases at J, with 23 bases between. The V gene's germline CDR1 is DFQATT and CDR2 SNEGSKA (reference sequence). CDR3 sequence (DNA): TGCAGTGCAGAGGGTGTTCCTGGCGGGATCAACGAGCAGTACTTC. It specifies CSAEGVPGGINEQYF.

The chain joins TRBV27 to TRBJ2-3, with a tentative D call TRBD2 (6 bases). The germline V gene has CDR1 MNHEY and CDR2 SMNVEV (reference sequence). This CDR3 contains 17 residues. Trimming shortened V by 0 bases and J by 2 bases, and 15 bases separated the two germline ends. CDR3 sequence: CASSLSRGDFNTDTQYF. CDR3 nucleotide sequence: TGTGCCAGCAGTTTATCCCGCGGGGACTTCAACACAGATACGCAGTATTTT.

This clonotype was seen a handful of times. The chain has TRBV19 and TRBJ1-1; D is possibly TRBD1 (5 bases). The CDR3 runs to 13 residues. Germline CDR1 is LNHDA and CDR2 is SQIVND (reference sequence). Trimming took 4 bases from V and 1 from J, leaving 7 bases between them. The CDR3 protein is CASSSTGNTEAFF. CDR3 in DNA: TGTGCCAGTAGTAGCACAGGGAACACTGAAGCTTTCTTT.

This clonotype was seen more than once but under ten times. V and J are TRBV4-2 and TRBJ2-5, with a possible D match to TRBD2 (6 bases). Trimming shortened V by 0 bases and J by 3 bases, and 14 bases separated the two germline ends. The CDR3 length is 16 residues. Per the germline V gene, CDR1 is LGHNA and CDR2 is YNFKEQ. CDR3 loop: CASSQDVAEGKETQYF. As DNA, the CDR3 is TGTGCCAGCAGCCAAGATGTAGCGGAGGGGAAAGAGACCCAGTACTTC.

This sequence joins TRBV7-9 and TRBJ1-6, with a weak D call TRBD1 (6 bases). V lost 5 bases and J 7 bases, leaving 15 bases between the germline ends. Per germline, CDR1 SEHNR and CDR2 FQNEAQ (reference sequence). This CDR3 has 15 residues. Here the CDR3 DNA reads TGTGCCAGCAGCGGAGGGGCAGGGGCGAATTCACCCCTCCACTTT. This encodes CASSGGAGANSPLHF.

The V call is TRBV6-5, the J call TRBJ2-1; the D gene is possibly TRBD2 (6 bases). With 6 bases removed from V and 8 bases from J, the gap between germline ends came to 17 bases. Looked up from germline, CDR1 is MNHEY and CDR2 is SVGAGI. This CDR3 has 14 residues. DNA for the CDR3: TGTGCCAGCAGGCCAGTAGCGGAAGGGGATGAGCAGTTCTTC. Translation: CASRPVAEGDEQFF.

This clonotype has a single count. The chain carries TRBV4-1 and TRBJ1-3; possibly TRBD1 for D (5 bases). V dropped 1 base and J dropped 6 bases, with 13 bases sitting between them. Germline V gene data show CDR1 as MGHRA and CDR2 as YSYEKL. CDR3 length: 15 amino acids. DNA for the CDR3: TGCGCCAGCAGCCAAGGCCCGGGGGGTGAAAACACCATATATTTT. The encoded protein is CASSQGPGGENTIYF.

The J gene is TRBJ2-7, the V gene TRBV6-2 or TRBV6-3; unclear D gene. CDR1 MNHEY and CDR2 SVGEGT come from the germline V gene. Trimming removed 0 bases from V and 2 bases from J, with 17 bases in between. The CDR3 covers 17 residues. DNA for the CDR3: TGTGCCAGCAGTTACTCTATCGTGCAGAATACACCCTACGAGCAGTACTTC. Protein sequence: CASSYSIVQNTPYEQYF.

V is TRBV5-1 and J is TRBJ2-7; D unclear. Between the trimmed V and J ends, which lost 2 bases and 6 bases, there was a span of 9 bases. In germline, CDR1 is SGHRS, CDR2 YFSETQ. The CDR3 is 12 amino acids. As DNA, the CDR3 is TGCGCCAGCAGCTTTCGAGAAGCCGAGCAGTACTTC. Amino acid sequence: CASSFREAEQYF.

CDR3 DNA sequence: TGTGCCAGCAGTGCTACATCCTCTGGAAACACCATATATTTT. It yields the protein CASSATSSGNTIYF. The V call is TRBV27, the J call TRBJ1-3; D ambiguous. Germline loops: CDR1 MNHEY, CDR2 SMNVEV (reference sequence). The CDR3 is 14 residues long. V dropped 5 bases and J dropped 0 bases, with 8 bases sitting between them.

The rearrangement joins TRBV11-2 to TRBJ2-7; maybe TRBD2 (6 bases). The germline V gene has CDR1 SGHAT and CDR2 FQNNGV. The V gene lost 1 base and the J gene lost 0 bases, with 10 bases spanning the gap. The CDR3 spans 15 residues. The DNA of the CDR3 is TGTGCCAGCAGCTTAGGGACGGGAGTCTCCTACGAGCAGTACTTC. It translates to CASSLGTGVSYEQYF.

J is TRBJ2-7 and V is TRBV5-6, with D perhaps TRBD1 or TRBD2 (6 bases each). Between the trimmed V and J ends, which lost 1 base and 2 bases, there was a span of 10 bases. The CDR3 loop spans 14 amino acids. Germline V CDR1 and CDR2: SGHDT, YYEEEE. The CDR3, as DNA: TGTGCCAGCAGCTTGTCGGGGGCGACCTACGAGCAGTACTTC. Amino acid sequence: CASSLSGATYEQYF.

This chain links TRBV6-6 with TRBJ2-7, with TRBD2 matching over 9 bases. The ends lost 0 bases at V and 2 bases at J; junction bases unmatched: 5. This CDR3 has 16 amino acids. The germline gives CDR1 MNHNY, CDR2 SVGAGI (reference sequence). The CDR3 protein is CASSYSETSGPYEQYF. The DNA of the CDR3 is TGTGCCAGCAGTTACTCCGAGACTAGCGGCCCCTACGAGCAGTACTTC.

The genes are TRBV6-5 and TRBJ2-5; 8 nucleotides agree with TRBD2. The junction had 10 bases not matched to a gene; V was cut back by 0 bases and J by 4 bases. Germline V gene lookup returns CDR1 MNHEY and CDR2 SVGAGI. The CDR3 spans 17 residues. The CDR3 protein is CASSYSWGSGVAETQYF. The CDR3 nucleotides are TGTGCCAGCAGTTACTCGTGGGGTAGCGGGGTTGCAGAGACCCAGTACTTC.

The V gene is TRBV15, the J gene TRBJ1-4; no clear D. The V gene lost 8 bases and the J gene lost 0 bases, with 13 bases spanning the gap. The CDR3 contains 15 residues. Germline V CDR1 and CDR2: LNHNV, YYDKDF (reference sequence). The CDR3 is CATQDDRPTNEKLFF. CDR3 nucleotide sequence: TGTGCCACCCAGGACGACCGCCCAACTAATGAAAAACTGTTTTTT.